Listed below are T cell receptor beta chains from one sample, sequenced in a study of post-analysis software for immune sequencing data. In TCRdb, the PCR reads were re-called with MiXCR into one record per CDR3 protein. The sample yields some 700,000 distinct CDR3 sequences, approximately 60% seen once. Sequencing was performed on blood. These TCRs come from a girl aged 2 to 9 with multiple sclerosis. Both conserved end residues are part of each CDR3. A D gene is named only where the DNA matches it firmly. Expanded clones are given a class, and other clones once, few, many or no size at all.

V gene: TRBV5-1
J gene: TRBJ2-5
clone size: .
CDR3 length: 13
D gene: .
CDR3 protein: CASSPDSAETQYF
CDR3 DNA: TGCGCCAGCAGCCCCGACTCGGCAGAGACCCAGTACTTC

V gene: TRBV7-9
J gene: TRBJ2-5
clone size: .
CDR3 length: 14
D gene: .
CDR3 protein: CASSSLTGAGEQYF
CDR3 DNA: TGTGCCAGCAGCTCCCTGACAGGGGCGGGGGAGCAGTACTTC

V gene: TRBV9
J gene: TRBJ2-1
clone size: .
CDR3 length: 15
D gene: TRBD2
CDR3 protein: CASSVSAGGMSEQFF
CDR3 DNA: TGTGCCAGCAGCGTTTCAGCGGGGGGAATGAGTGAGCAGTTCTTC

V gene: TRBV13
J gene: TRBJ2-3
clone size: .
CDR3 length: 14
D gene: TRBD2
CDR3 protein: CASSFDGEGDTQYF
CDR3 DNA: TGTGCCAGCAGCTTCGACGGGGAGGGAGATACGCAGTATTTT

V gene: TRBV11-1
J gene: TRBJ2-3
clone size: .
CDR3 length: 16
D gene: TRBD2
CDR3 protein: CASSFTGTSVADTQYF
CDR3 DNA: TGTGCCAGCAGCTTTACCGGGACTAGCGTGGCAGATACGCAGTATTTT

V gene: TRBV20-1
J gene: TRBJ2-1
clone size: .
CDR3 length: 17
D gene: TRBD2
CDR3 protein: CSARWISGSTIGNEQFF
CDR3 DNA: TGCAGTGCTAGATGGATTAGCGGGAGTACCATCGGGAATGAGCAGTTCTTC

V gene: TRBV20-1
J gene: TRBJ2-1
clone size: .
CDR3 length: 15
D gene: .
CDR3 protein: CSALPTGWAGDEQFF
CDR3 DNA: TGCAGTGCCTTACCAACAGGATGGGCAGGCGATGAGCAGTTCTTC

V gene: TRBV12-3/TRBV12-4
J gene: TRBJ1-2
clone size: .
CDR3 length: 16
D gene: TRBD1
CDR3 protein: CASSHLPGGADYGYTF
CDR3 DNA: TGTGCCAGCAGTCATCTCCCAGGGGGCGCAGACTATGGCTACACCTTC

V gene: TRBV12-3/TRBV12-4
J gene: TRBJ2-1
clone size: few
CDR3 length: 12
D gene: .
CDR3 protein: CASRGQKNEQFF
CDR3 DNA: TGTGCCAGCCGGGGCCAGAAGAATGAGCAGTTCTTC

V gene: TRBV11-2
J gene: TRBJ2-5
clone size: few
CDR3 length: 13
D gene: .
CDR3 protein: CASSLVTQETQYF
CDR3 DNA: TGTGCCAGCAGCTTAGTTACCCAAGAGACCCAGTACTTC

V gene: TRBV20-1
J gene: TRBJ2-3
clone size: .
CDR3 length: 15
D gene: .
CDR3 protein: CSARSLSGLTDTQYF
CDR3 DNA: TGCAGTGCTAGGTCACTAAGTGGGCTCACAGATACGCAGTATTTT

V gene: TRBV11-2
J gene: TRBJ1-2
clone size: .
CDR3 length: 16
D gene: TRBD1
CDR3 protein: CASSSPDRGRGYGYTF
CDR3 DNA: TGTGCCAGCAGCTCCCCCGACAGGGGGCGCGGCTATGGCTACACCTTC

V gene: TRBV10-1
J gene: TRBJ2-5
clone size: .
CDR3 length: 17
D gene: TRBD2
CDR3 protein: CASSELASGEYQETQYF
CDR3 DNA: TGCGCCAGCAGTGAGCTCGCTAGCGGGGAGTACCAAGAGACCCAGTACTTC

V gene: TRBV5-1
J gene: TRBJ2-5
clone size: few
CDR3 length: 12
D gene: .
CDR3 protein: CASRQTQETQYF
CDR3 DNA: TGCGCCAGCAGACAGACTCAAGAGACCCAGTACTTC

V gene: TRBV20-1
J gene: TRBJ1-6
clone size: .
CDR3 length: 16
D gene: .
CDR3 protein: CSARHGQSSYNSPLHF
CDR3 DNA: TGCAGTGCTCGCCATGGACAGAGCTCCTATAATTCACCCCTCCACTTT

V gene: TRBV7-3
J gene: TRBJ2-1
clone size: .
CDR3 length: 15
D gene: .
CDR3 protein: CASSHGGSDYNEQFF
CDR3 DNA: TGTGCCAGCAGCCATGGGGGAAGCGACTACAATGAGCAGTTCTTC

V gene: TRBV6-2/TRBV6-3
J gene: TRBJ2-1
clone size: .
CDR3 length: 16
D gene: TRBD2
CDR3 protein: CASSYIRLADYNEQFF
CDR3 DNA: TGTGCCAGCAGTTACATACGGCTAGCGGACTACAATGAGCAGTTCTTC

V gene: TRBV7-9
J gene: TRBJ1-2
clone size: .
CDR3 length: 15
D gene: TRBD1
CDR3 protein: CASSSTGTPNYGYTF
CDR3 DNA: TGTGCCAGCAGCTCGACAGGGACACCTAACTATGGCTACACCTTC

V gene: TRBV4-1
J gene: TRBJ1-2
clone size: .
CDR3 length: 16
D gene: .
CDR3 protein: CASSHVLSQRDYGYTF
CDR3 DNA: TGCGCCAGCAGCCATGTCCTCTCACAGAGAGACTATGGCTACACCTTC

V gene: TRBV7-2
J gene: TRBJ2-3
clone size: .
CDR3 length: 14
D gene: .
CDR3 protein: CASSLGGAPDTQYF
CDR3 DNA: TGTGCCAGCAGCTTAGGGGGGGCCCCAGATACGCAGTATTTT

V gene: TRBV27
J gene: TRBJ1-1
clone size: .
CDR3 length: 14
D gene: .
CDR3 protein: CASSLDPLATEAFF
CDR3 DNA: TGTGCCAGCAGTTTAGACCCTCTAGCCACTGAAGCTTTCTTT

V gene: TRBV6-1
J gene: TRBJ2-3
clone size: .
CDR3 length: 16
D gene: .
CDR3 protein: CASSERGRESTDTQYF
CDR3 DNA: TGTGCCAGCAGTGAAAGGGGACGGGAAAGCACAGATACGCAGTATTTT

V gene: TRBV10-2
J gene: TRBJ2-1
clone size: .
CDR3 length: 13
D gene: .
CDR3 protein: CASSEGVDNEQFF
CDR3 DNA: TGCGCCAGCTCCGAAGGGGTGGACAATGAGCAGTTCTTC

V gene: TRBV6-6
J gene: TRBJ2-1
clone size: .
CDR3 length: 15
D gene: TRBD2
CDR3 protein: CASSSAGGIYNEQFF
CDR3 DNA: TGTGCCAGCAGTTCAGCGGGGGGGATCTACAATGAGCAGTTCTTC

V gene: TRBV10-3
J gene: TRBJ2-5
clone size: .
CDR3 length: 14
D gene: TRBD2
CDR3 protein: CAISGSSGQETQYF
CDR3 DNA: TGTGCCATCAGTGGATCTAGCGGCCAAGAGACCCAGTACTTC

V gene: TRBV2
J gene: TRBJ1-2
clone size: .
CDR3 length: 17
D gene: TRBD1
CDR3 protein: CASPTYTGGTFADGYTF
CDR3 DNA: TGTGCCAGCCCTACTTACACAGGGGGCACATTTGCGGATGGCTACACCTTC

V gene: TRBV4-1
J gene: TRBJ2-5
clone size: .
CDR3 length: 16
D gene: TRBD1
CDR3 protein: CASSQVGDRDLGTQYF
CDR3 DNA: TGCGCCAGCAGCCAAGTCGGCGACAGGGATTTGGGGACCCAGTACTTC

V gene: TRBV2
J gene: TRBJ2-1
clone size: .
CDR3 length: 11
D gene: .
CDR3 protein: CASKLGDEQFF
CDR3 DNA: TGTGCCAGCAAGCTGGGCGATGAGCAGTTCTTC

V gene: TRBV29-1
J gene: TRBJ2-1
clone size: few
CDR3 length: 13
D gene: TRBD2
CDR3 protein: CSVRLATYNEQFF
CDR3 DNA: TGCAGCGTGCGACTAGCTACTTACAATGAGCAGTTCTTC

V gene: TRBV7-9
J gene: TRBJ2-5
clone size: once
CDR3 length: 15
D gene: .
CDR3 protein: CASSLEAGTRETQYF
CDR3 DNA: TGTGCCAGCAGCTTAGAAGCAGGAACGAGAGAGACCCAGTACTTC

V gene: TRBV7-7
J gene: TRBJ2-3
clone size: few
CDR3 length: 18
D gene: .
CDR3 protein: CASSPLPPGKGVTDTQYF
CDR3 DNA: TGTGCCAGCAGCCCCCTTCCACCAGGGAAAGGAGTCACAGATACGCAGTATTTT

V gene: TRBV6-4
J gene: TRBJ2-2
clone size: .
CDR3 length: 14
D gene: TRBD1
CDR3 protein: CASSPTGGRGELFF
CDR3 DNA: TGTGCCAGCAGTCCAACAGGGGGTCGCGGGGAGCTGTTTTTT

V gene: TRBV2
J gene: TRBJ2-2
clone size: .
CDR3 length: 15
D gene: TRBD2
CDR3 protein: CASSELAGNTGELFF
CDR3 DNA: TGTGCCAGCAGTGAACTAGCGGGAAACACCGGGGAGCTGTTTTTT

V gene: TRBV3-1
J gene: TRBJ1-6
clone size: .
CDR3 length: 12
D gene: .
CDR3 protein: CAAGAYNSPLHF
CDR3 DNA: TGTGCCGCGGGGGCCTATAATTCACCCCTCCACTTT

V gene: TRBV15
J gene: TRBJ2-3
clone size: once
CDR3 length: 16
D gene: TRBD2
CDR3 protein: CATSRRSGGAVDTQYF
CDR3 DNA: TGTGCCACCAGCAGAAGAAGCGGGGGGGCCGTAGATACGCAGTATTTT

V gene: TRBV20-1
J gene: TRBJ2-3
clone size: .
CDR3 length: 15
D gene: .
CDR3 protein: CSARESSLRTDTQYF
CDR3 DNA: TGCAGTGCTAGAGAGTCCAGCCTACGGACAGATACGCAGTATTTT

V gene: TRBV12-3/TRBV12-4
J gene: TRBJ2-3
clone size: .
CDR3 length: 12
D gene: .
CDR3 protein: CASSRDRHTQYF
CDR3 DNA: TGTGCCAGCAGTAGGGATAGGCATACGCAGTATTTT

V gene: TRBV20-1
J gene: TRBJ2-1
clone size: .
CDR3 length: 15
D gene: TRBD1
CDR3 protein: CSAGRGQGTYNEQFF
CDR3 DNA: TGCAGTGCCGGCAGGGGACAGGGGACCTACAATGAGCAGTTCTTC

V gene: TRBV29-1
J gene: TRBJ1-1
clone size: .
CDR3 length: 14
D gene: .
CDR3 protein: CSVEVAQGGTEAFF
CDR3 DNA: TGCAGCGTTGAAGTTGCGCAGGGAGGCACTGAAGCTTTCTTT

V gene: TRBV5-5
J gene: TRBJ2-1
clone size: .
CDR3 length: 16
D gene: .
CDR3 protein: CASSLGYRDLYNEQFF
CDR3 DNA: TGTGCCAGCAGCTTGGGGTACAGGGACCTCTACAATGAGCAGTTCTTC

V gene: TRBV29-1
J gene: TRBJ2-7
clone size: .
CDR3 length: 14
D gene: .
CDR3 protein: CSETPPVSFFEQYF
CDR3 DNA: TGCAGCGAAACGCCTCCGGTTTCGTTCTTCGAGCAGTACTTC

V gene: TRBV11-2
J gene: TRBJ1-2
clone size: .
CDR3 length: 17
D gene: .
CDR3 protein: CASSRLKKKDSNYGYTF
CDR3 DNA: TGTGCCAGCAGCCGTCTGAAGAAAAAAGACAGTAACTATGGCTACACCTTC